One T cell receptor beta chain is described in this entry. Its cognate antigen is unknown. The data were obtained in a study of cytomegalovirus exposure and HLA in healthy donors. Study-level points and caveats: The productive fraction for most TCR beta V segments was about 87% or about 30% in an earlier analysis. Altogether, 164 TCR beta chains were recorded as cytomegalovirus-associated. Analysis was performed later, and it showed HLA-associated TCR beta chains to be more clonally expanded than equally common others. As a later analysis revealed, the rate of TCR association differed by HLA locus, with DRB1 most and HLA-C fewest.

With 60 Vbeta and 13 Jbeta primers, the PCR was carried out. This table comes from immunoSEQ multiplex PCR, and its TCRdb copy is limited to in-frame clones, with some not included. This table lists approximately 76,000 clones. Sequenced material: PBMCs. This clonotype originated in a man between 18 and 29 years old in good health and CMV-seropositive.

CDR3 sequence: CASSVGTGVADTQYF. For the CDR3, the DNA is TGTGCCAGCAGCGTCGGGACAGGGGTCGCAGATACGCAGTATTTT. The chain joins TRBV5-6 to TRBJ2-3, with 10 positions matching TRBD1. Per the germline V gene, CDR1 is SGHDT and CDR2 is YYEEEE. V shed 4 bases, J shed 4 bases, and the junction held 6 bases outside the gene matches. This CDR3 is 15 amino acids long.